The 24 T cell receptor beta chains given below trace back to one sample, sequenced in a study of blood T cell repertoires in COVID-19. Data came from immunoSEQ multiplex PCR; TCRdb stores just in-frame clones and leaves some out. The sample lists 200,000 to 250,000 clones, 92% occurring once. Material for sequencing was peripheral blood. All receptors come from a man aged 55 to 69 with COVID-19, enrolled during active disease.

This clone was seen once. The CDR3 nucleotides are TGTGCCAGTAAAGGACAGGGAGACGGCTATGGCTACACCTTC. Protein: CASKGQGDGYGYTF. The chain has TRBV19 and TRBJ1-2; 8 bases align to TRBD1. Germline values: CDR1 LNHDA, CDR2 SQIVND (reference sequence). The CDR3 consists of 14 residues. The V and J ends lost 7 bases and 4 bases, in that order; junction bases with no gene match: 8.

V and J are TRBV7-3 and TRBJ2-1; TRBD1 aligns across 9 bases. The CDR3 is 13 residues long. Per the germline V gene, CDR1 is SGHTA and CDR2 is FQGTGA. Trimming took 2 bases from V and 7 from J; bases not matched to a gene: 0. The CDR3 DNA sequence: TGTGCCAGCAGCTTAGGGACAGGGAATGAGCAGTTCTTC. This gives the protein CASSLGTGNEQFF.

The chain employs TRBV25-1 and TRBJ1-1; 12 nucleotides align to TRBD1. V lost 8 bases, J lost 6 bases, and 13 bases stayed unmatched. The CDR3 sequence is 16 residues long. CDR1 and CDR2 (germline): MGHDK, SYGVNS. The CDR3 nucleotides are TGTGCCAGCCGCTCACCCGGGACAGGGGGCAAGGCTGAAGCTTTCTTT. It is translated as CASRSPGTGGKAEAFF.

This clone was seen just once. The chain has TRBV24-1 and TRBJ2-1; D unclear. V was shortened by 3 bases and J by 6 bases, with 2 bases between the two germline ends. CDR3 size: 11 residues. Germline loops: CDR1 KGHDR, CDR2 SFDVKD. The CDR3 loop reads CATSDRNEQFF. As DNA, the CDR3 is TGTGCCACCAGTGATCGCAATGAGCAGTTCTTC.

This clone has only one observation. The chain carries TRBV5-5 and TRBJ1-2; D remains unclear. This CDR3 has 12 residues. Trimming shortened V by 3 bases and J by 4 bases, and 7 bases separated the two germline ends. Germline lookup yields CDR1 SGHKS and CDR2 YYEKEE (reference sequence). The CDR3 spells CASSSEGYGYTF. The CDR3 DNA sequence: TGTGCCAGCAGCTCCGAGGGCTATGGCTACACCTTC.

The chain carries TRBV3-1 (or the pseudogene TRBV3-2) and TRBJ1-1; D may be TRBD1 (5 bases). The V gene lost 0 bases and the J gene lost 8 bases, with 7 bases spanning the gap. The CDR3 runs 12 residues. Germline V gene lookup returns CDR1 LGHDT and CDR2 YNNKEL (reference sequence). The CDR3 sequence: CASSQDWGEAFF. The CDR3 coding sequence is TGTGCCAGCAGCCAAGATTGGGGCGAAGCTTTCTTT.

The chain couples TRBV12-3 or TRBV12-4 to TRBJ1-6; weak D call: TRBD1 (5 bases). V lost 6 bases, J lost 9 bases, and 9 bases lay in between. The CDR3 loop spans 12 amino acids. The CDR3 bases are TGTGCCAGCAGATATCAGGGTTCACCCCTCCACTTT. It yields the protein CASRYQGSPLHF.

The CDR3 sequence: CASSSKPRGTYEQYF. The CDR3 coding sequence is TGTGCCAGCAGTTCCAAGCCAAGAGGGACCTACGAGCAGTACTTC. The gene calls are TRBV28 and TRBJ2-7; a possible D gene is TRBD2 (5 bases). V was shortened by 4 bases and J by 2 bases, with 15 bases between the two germline ends. The CDR3 spans 15 residues. Germline V gene sequence: CDR1 MDHEN, CDR2 SYDVKM.

The genes are TRBV4-2 and TRBJ2-5; TRBD2 matches 8 bases. The J segment lost 1 base and the V segment lost 1 base, leaving 11 bases of the junction unmatched. CDR1 is LGHNA and CDR2 is YNFKEQ in the germline V gene. The CDR3 length is 18 residues. The CDR3 is CASSQVAYDSGAQETQYF. The CDR3 nucleotides are TGTGCCAGCAGCCAAGTGGCCTACGATAGCGGGGCCCAAGAGACCCAGTACTTC.

The J gene is TRBJ1-2, the V gene TRBV20-1, with D tentatively TRBD1 (5 bases). The germline V gene has CDR1 DFQATT and CDR2 SNEGSKA (reference sequence). Trimming left V 6 bases short and J 4 bases short, with 9 bases between. CDR3 length equals 11 residues. DNA of the CDR3: TGCAGTGCCACCGACAGCTATGGCTACACCTTC. Protein sequence: CSATDSYGYTF.

The chain has TRBV5-5 and TRBJ2-1, with TRBD2 matching 8 bases. Trimming removed 0 bases from V and 2 bases from J; junction bases left unmatched: 10. The CDR3 is 18 residues long. Germline CDR1 reads SGHKS; CDR2 reads YYEKEE (reference sequence). This chain's CDR3 is CASSLGRLRGGPYNEQFF. The DNA for the CDR3 is TGTGCCAGCAGCTTGGGTAGACTACGGGGGGGCCCCTACAATGAGCAGTTCTTC.

The chain couples TRBV28 to TRBJ1-1, with 12 bases lining up with TRBD1. V was pared by 3 bases and J by 11 bases, with 10 bases of the junction left unmatched. Per the germline V gene, CDR1 is MDHEN and CDR2 is SYDVKM. CDR3 length: 15 residues. The CDR3 DNA is TGTGCCAGCAGTTTCGGCGCGGGACAGGGGGCAAGGGCTTTCTTT. Amino acids: CASSFGAGQGARAFF.

The chain employs TRBV13 and TRBJ2-1; possibly TRBD2 for D (6 bases). The length of the CDR3 is 15 residues. Germline V gene data show CDR1 as PRHDT and CDR2 as FYEKMQ (reference sequence). V shed 7 bases and J shed 1 base, with 14 bases lying between them. CDR3 region: CASTLRRVSYNEQFF. CDR3 in DNA: TGTGCCAGCACCTTGAGGAGGGTATCCTACAATGAGCAGTTCTTC.

V gene TRBV30 combines with J gene TRBJ2-3, with a tentative D call TRBD1 (5 bases). This CDR3 has 16 amino acids. CDR1 is GTSNPN and CDR2 is SVGIG in the germline V gene (reference sequence). The V and J ends lost 2 bases and 3 bases respectively, with 18 bases between them. CDR3 sequence (DNA): TGTGCCTGGAGTATTGATGGGATAAGGGGAACAGATACGCAGTATTTT. Protein sequence: CAWSIDGIRGTDTQYF.

CDR3 amino acids: CAGRESGRTEAFF. CDR3 nucleotides: TGTGCCGGCCGCGAATCAGGGCGAACTGAAGCTTTCTTT. The chain uses TRBV19 and TRBJ1-1; TRBD1 is a possible D gene (5 bases). In germline, CDR1 is LNHDA, CDR2 SQIVND (reference sequence). The CDR3 is 13 amino acids. Trimming cost V 11 bases and J 5 bases, with 18 bases left between them.

The CDR3 region has the DNA TGTGCCAGCAGCTTAGGGACAGTGGATGGCTACACCTTC. This sequence encodes CASSLGTVDGYTF. The genes are TRBV11-2 and TRBJ1-2; TRBD1 might be the D (6 bases). Germline V lookup: CDR1 SGHAT, CDR2 FQNNGV. The length of the CDR3 is 13 residues. Trimming took off 1 base at V and 6 bases at J, with 9 bases between the two ends.

The genes are TRBV5-1 and TRBJ1-2, with D tentatively TRBD1 (5 bases). The germline V and J ends were trimmed by 0 bases and 6 bases, with 18 bases remaining between them. The germline V gene encodes CDR1 SGHRS and CDR2 YFSETQ. CDR3 length: 16 residues. The CDR3 DNA is TGCGCCAGCAGCTTGGCAGGGTCACAAGGGGATAATGGCTACACCTTC. Its translation is CASSLAGSQGDNGYTF.

To note about this clone: This sample also contains other DNA sequences that code for the same CDR3. The chain has TRBV3-1 (or the pseudogene TRBV3-2) and TRBJ1-2; D ambiguous. V dropped 1 base and J dropped 5 bases, with 8 bases sitting between them. The germline gives CDR1 LGHDT, CDR2 YNNKEL (reference sequence). This CDR3 spans 13 amino acids. The CDR3 nucleotides are TGTGCCAGCAGCCAAGCGACTGATTATGGCTACACCTTC. It specifies CASSQATDYGYTF.

The chain combines TRBV28 with TRBJ2-7, with 8 bases identical to TRBD2. This CDR3 has 16 residues. J gave up 4 bases and V 3 bases, and 11 bases lay outside the gene matches. Germline assignment: CDR1 MDHEN and CDR2 SYDVKM. CDR3 region: CASSFRKGLATYEQYF. CDR3 DNA: TGTGCCAGCAGTTTCCGAAAAGGACTAGCTACATACGAGCAGTACTTC. The full variable domain, in which reference TRBV28 and TRBJ2-7 provide the parts outside the CDR3, is DVKVTQSSRYLVKRTGEKVFLECVQDMDHENMFWYRQDPGLGLRLIYFSYDVKMKEKGDIPEGYSVSREKKERFSLILESASTNQTSMYLCASSFRKGLATYEQYFGPGTRLTVT.

This clone showed up just once. The V and J genes are TRBV9 and TRBJ1-1, with 10 bases lining up with TRBD1. The V gene's germline CDR1 is SGDLS and CDR2 YYNGEE. V was pared by 3 bases and J by 5 bases, with 13 bases of the junction left unmatched. The length of the CDR3 is 17 residues. The CDR3 DNA is TGTGCCAGCAGCGGACGGGACAGGGGTCCCTCGGGGACTGAAGCTTTCTTT. Amino acids: CASSGRDRGPSGTEAFF.

This chain connects TRBV7-9 to TRBJ2-7; 8 bases are shared with TRBD1. Germline V gives CDR1 SEHNR, CDR2 FQNEAQ (reference sequence). The CDR3 totals 15 residues. J gave up 5 bases and V 4 bases, and 10 bases lay outside the gene matches. The CDR3 region has the DNA TGTGCCAGCAGCTATTATGTCGGACAGGGACACGAGCAGTACTTC. This encodes CASSYYVGQGHEQYF.

The chain has TRBV6-5 and TRBJ1-5; 8 bases match TRBD1. After removal of 4 bases from V and 5 bases from J, the junction contained 4 bases not matched to a gene. Looked up from germline, CDR1 is MNHEY and CDR2 is SVGAGI. The CDR3 consists of 14 residues. CDR3 residues: CASSFLTGDQPQHF. The CDR3 DNA reads TGTGCCAGCAGTTTCTTGACAGGGGATCAGCCCCAGCATTTT.

This clone has only a few counts. CDR3 DNA sequence: TGTGCCAGCAGCCAAGATAGGAGGGCACGAGCTTTCTTT. It translates to CASSQDRRARAFF. V is TRBV14 and J is TRBJ1-1; D is unclear. V lost 0 bases, J lost 10 bases, and 12 bases lay in between. Germline V gene sequence: CDR1 SGHDN, CDR2 FVKESK. The length of the CDR3 is 13 residues. Complete variable domain (other parts from reference TRBV14 and TRBJ1-1): EAGVTQFPSHSVIEKGQTVTLRCDPISGHDNLYWYRRVMGKEIKFLLHFVKESKQDESGMPNNRFLAERTGGTYSTLKVQPAELEDSGVYFCASSQDRRARAFFGQGTRLTVV.

This chain connects TRBV19 to TRBJ1-2, with a tentative D call TRBD1 (5 bases). The V gene lost 2 bases and the J gene lost 3 bases, with 10 bases spanning the gap. Per germline, CDR1 LNHDA and CDR2 SQIVND (reference sequence). This CDR3 has 14 amino acids. CDR3 protein: CASSIKPRDYGYTF. DNA for the CDR3: TGTGCCAGTAGTATAAAACCCAGGGACTATGGCTACACCTTC. The entire variable domain, with the rest obtained from reference TRBV19 and TRBJ1-2, is as follows: DGGITQSPKYLFRKEGQNVTLSCEQNLNHDAMYWYRQDPGQGLRLIYYSQIVNDFQKGDIAEGYSVSREKKESFPLTVTSAQKNPTAFYLCASSIKPRDYGYTFGSGTRLTVV.